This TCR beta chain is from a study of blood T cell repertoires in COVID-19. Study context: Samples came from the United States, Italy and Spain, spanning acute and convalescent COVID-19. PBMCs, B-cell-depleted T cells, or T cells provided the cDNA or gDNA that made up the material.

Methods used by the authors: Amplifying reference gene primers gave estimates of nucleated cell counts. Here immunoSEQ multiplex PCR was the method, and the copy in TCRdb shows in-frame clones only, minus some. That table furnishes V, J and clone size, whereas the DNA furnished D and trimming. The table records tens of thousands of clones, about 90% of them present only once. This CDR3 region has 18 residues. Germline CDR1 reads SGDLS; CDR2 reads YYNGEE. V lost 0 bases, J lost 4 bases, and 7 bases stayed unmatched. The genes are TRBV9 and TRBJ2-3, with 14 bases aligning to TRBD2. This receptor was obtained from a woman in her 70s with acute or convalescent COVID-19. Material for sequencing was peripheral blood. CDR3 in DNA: TGTGCCAGCAGCGTAGCTACGACTAGCGGGGGGGACCCAGATACGCAGTATTTT. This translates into CASSVATTSGGDPDTQYF.